This record covers a single T cell receptor beta chain. Its antigen remains unidentified. Germline and junction disagree at one end, which may indicate a read error. This sample also contains other DNA sequences that code for the same CDR3. The CDR3 extends over 17 amino acids. CDR1 and CDR2 from the germline V gene are SGHNT and YYREEE (reference sequence). This entry belongs to a study of OX40 agonist ivuxolimab in advanced cancers. For the study at large: Dose-escalation subjects each had hepatocellular carcinoma, melanoma, renal cell or head and neck cancer. Past anti-PD-1, anti-PD-L1 or anti-CTLA-4 therapy was accepted, and roughly 42% had received some. Study observations and caveats: The study found among the lowest clonal expansion in partial responders at 0.1-3.0 mg/kg.

Only in-frame clones appear in the TCRdb table, and some are missing; sequencing was by immunoSEQ multiplex PCR. The sample includes 90,000 to 120,000 clones, roughly nine tenths of them seen just once. Sequenced material: CD4+ or CD8+ T cells sorted from blood, taken in a trial of the OX40 agonist ivuxolimab. This sequence was found in an adult with an advanced solid tumor such as melanoma, head and neck, liver or kidney cancer. The chain has TRBV5-4 and TRBJ2-6, with D perhaps TRBD1 (6 bases). The CDR3 DNA reads TGTGCTAGCAGCGTGAGGGACACCCTCTCTGGGGCCAACGTCCTGACTTTC. Encoded protein: CASSVRDTLSGANVLTF.